A single sample is the source of the 14 T cell receptor beta chains below, sequenced in a study of long-term antiretroviral therapy in people with HIV. They ran version v3.0 of the immunoSEQ assay at survey level. Sequencing was performed with immunoSEQ multiplex PCR; in TCRdb, only in-frame clones are kept and a portion is missing. The sample has about 36,000 clones, 75% to 85% seen once. The sample here was unsorted PBMCs, taken 3.4 years after starting antiretroviral therapy. The origin of the receptors is a young man with HIV.

This clone was observed a single time. This sequence joins TRBV28 and TRBJ1-6; D gene uncertain. CDR3 size: 14 residues. V was cut by 2 bases and J by 9 bases, with 11 bases left in between. Germline V gene sequence: CDR1 MDHEN, CDR2 SYDVKM. The CDR3 sequence: CASSLESRGSPLHF. CDR3 nucleotides: TGTGCCAGCAGTTTAGAGTCCCGGGGTTCACCCCTCCACTTT.

The chain couples TRBV7-8 to TRBJ2-7, with 7 nucleotides matching TRBD1. J gave up 2 bases and V 0 bases, and 7 bases lay outside the gene matches. The CDR3 has 16 residues. In germline, CDR1 is SGHVS, CDR2 FQNEAQ. The CDR3 reads CASSLARDSYTYEQYF. DNA for the CDR3: TGTGCCAGCAGCTTAGCCAGGGACAGCTATACCTACGAGCAGTACTTC.

The chain is built from TRBV11-2 and TRBJ2-7; D is unresolved. The germline gives CDR1 SGHAT, CDR2 FQNNGV. The germline V and J ends were trimmed by 5 bases and 3 bases, with 8 bases remaining between them. The CDR3 loop spans 12 amino acids. The CDR3 is CASSPQFYEQYF. The CDR3 nucleotides read TGTGCCAGCAGCCCGCAATTCTACGAGCAGTACTTC.

The chain recombines TRBV5-1 with TRBJ2-7; 9 bases agree with TRBD2. The CDR3 contains 13 residues. Looked up from germline, CDR1 is SGHRS and CDR2 is YFSETQ. V trimming: 6 bases; J trimming: 0 bases; junction bases outside the gene matches: 1. CDR3 loop: CASNSGSSYEQYF. CDR3 nucleotides: TGCGCCAGCAATAGCGGGAGCTCCTACGAGCAGTACTTC.

Turning to this clone: An end of the junction does not agree with germline; a read error may underlie this. The chain uses TRBV28 and TRBJ1-1, with D hard to call. Germline V CDR1 and CDR2: MDHEN, SYDVKM. The CDR3 has 12 residues. The CDR3 DNA follows: TGTGCCAGCAGTTTACCGAACGCTGAAGCTTTCTTT. Protein sequence: CASSLPNAEAFF. Looking up the rest from reference TRBV28 and TRBJ1-1 gives the full variable domain: DVKVTQSSRYLVKRTGEKVFLECVQDMDHENMFWYRQDPGLGLRLIYFSYDVKMKEKGDIPEGYSVSREKKERFSLILESASTNQTSMYLCASSLPNAEAFFGQGTRLTVV.

The chain combines TRBV5-1 with TRBJ2-2; 9 nucleotides agree with TRBD2. The CDR3 has 16 amino acids. V lost 2 bases and J lost 5; bases outside the gene matches: 7. Germline V lookup: CDR1 SGHRS, CDR2 YFSETQ. Here the CDR3 reads CASSFSSGTGTGELFF. CDR3 DNA sequence: TGCGCCAGCAGCTTTTCTAGCGGGACGGGGACCGGGGAGCTGTTTTTT.

V and J are TRBV18 and TRBJ2-5; D gene unclear. CDR1 is KGHSH, CDR2 LQKENI, per germline. V was pared by 1 base and J by 5 bases, with 14 bases between. The CDR3 is made up of 15 amino acids. The CDR3 bases are TGTGCCAGCTCACCACGGTGGAGCCCCAGGGAGACCCAGTACTTC. Amino acids: CASSPRWSPRETQYF.

The chain has TRBV27 and TRBJ2-3, with 8 positions matching TRBD2. V was clipped by 5 bases and J by 4 bases; unmatched bases: 8. The CDR3 runs to 15 residues. Germline V CDR1 and CDR2: MNHEY, SMNVEV (reference sequence). The CDR3: CASSLKPLAADTQYF. The CDR3 DNA is TGTGCCAGCAGTCTAAAGCCACTAGCGGCAGATACGCAGTATTTT.

The rearrangement uses TRBV7-2 and TRBJ1-5; D gene uncertain. V gave up 8 bases and J gave up 5 bases, with 13 bases separating them. Germline CDR1 and CDR2: SGHTA and FQGNSA. This CDR3 is built from 13 residues. CDR3 nucleotides: TGTGCCAGCGGATCCGGGAGAGATCAGCCCCAGCATTTT. Amino acid sequence: CASGSGRDQPQHF.

V and J are TRBV5-6 and TRBJ2-2; 7 nucleotides match TRBD2. The CDR3 consists of 16 residues. Germline CDR1 is SGHDT and CDR2 is YYEEEE. J gave up 6 bases and V 0 bases, and 8 bases lay outside the gene matches. As DNA, the CDR3 is TGTGCCAGCAGCTTGGTTGGGCGGGAGCTTTCCGGGGAGCTGTTTTTT. Protein: CASSLVGRELSGELFF.

V usage is TRBV13 and J usage is TRBJ1-1; D gene uncertain. The CDR3 has 13 amino acids. Germline V CDR1 and CDR2: PRHDT, FYEKMQ (reference sequence). The ends were cut back, 2 bases at V and 1 base at J, with 5 bases in the middle. DNA of the CDR3: TGTGCCAGCAGCTTACTAGGGAACACTGAAGCTTTCTTT. Translated: CASSLLGNTEAFF.

The chain recombines TRBV15 with TRBJ1-2; D may be TRBD1 (6 bases). The ends were cut back, 1 base at V and 4 bases at J, with 16 bases in the middle. The CDR3 loop spans 16 amino acids. Germline values: CDR1 LNHNV, CDR2 YYDKDF (reference sequence). The CDR3 DNA is TGTGCCACCAGCAGAGGAGGGGACCGGGGGCTCTATGGCTACACCTTC. Translation gives CATSRGGDRGLYGYTF. Variable domain in full (rest from reference TRBV15 and TRBJ1-2): DAMVIQNPRYQVTQFGKPVTLSCSQTLNHNVMYWYQQKSSQAPKLLFHYYDKDFNNEADTPDNFQSRRPNTSFCFLDIRSPGLGDTAMYLCATSRGGDRGLYGYTFGSGTRLTVV.

V is TRBV6-1 and J is TRBJ2-7; D may be TRBD1 or TRBD2 (5 bases each). V dropped 7 bases and J dropped 3 bases, with 16 bases sitting between them. Germline loops: CDR1 MNHNS, CDR2 SASEGT. This CDR3 comprises 14 residues. The CDR3 protein is CASMGDSGGYEQYF. The CDR3 coding sequence is TGTGCCAGCATGGGGGATTCAGGAGGCTACGAGCAGTACTTC.

This chain joins TRBV20-1 and TRBJ1-1; D uncertain. This CDR3 has 11 amino acids. Looked up from germline, CDR1 is DFQATT and CDR2 is SNEGSKA (reference sequence). V was shortened by 5 bases and J by 5 bases, with 9 bases between the two germline ends. Written as DNA, the CDR3 is TGCAGTGCTGGAAAGGGAACTGAAGCTTTCTTT. Protein sequence: CSAGKGTEAFF.